Presented here are 12 T cell receptor beta chains from one specimen sequenced in a study of T cells in Graves' hyperthyroidism and ophthalmopathy. RNA transcripts yielded amplified TCR beta CDR3 regions. RT-PCR in the first round (using the HTBI primer set) targeted the TCR CDR3. TCRdb passed the multiplex PCR reads through MiXCR, listing each CDR3 protein once. The sample yields 600,000 or so distinct CDR3 sequences, 14% seen once. Sample: blood. These receptors all stem from a woman in her forties or fifties with Graves' ophthalmopathy.

This clonotype was seen many times. The chain joins TRBV6-1 to TRBJ2-7; TRBD2 matches at 11 bases. The CDR3 is 15 residues long. The ends lost 4 bases at V and 6 bases at J; junction bases unmatched: 8. Germline-derived CDR1 and CDR2 are MNHNS and SASEGT. The CDR3 DNA sequence: TGTGCCAGCAGTGCACTAGCGGGAGTTCCAGCCGAGCAGTACTTC. This codes for CASSALAGVPAEQYF.

Only a few counts were recorded for this clonotype. The chain is built from TRBV6-1 and TRBJ2-5, with unresolved D. Trimming cost V 7 bases and J 5 bases, with 14 bases left between them. CDR3 size: 13 residues. CDR1 is MNHNS, CDR2 SASEGT, per germline. The CDR3 DNA follows: TGTGCCAGCAAGTCCGGGCCGCCGGAGACCCAGTACTTC. Translating it yields CASKSGPPETQYF.

This chain joins TRBV20-1 and TRBJ2-1, with 12 bases fitting TRBD2. The CDR3 contains 14 residues. V trimming: 1 base; J trimming: 12 bases; junction bases outside the gene matches: 7. Germline CDR1 is DFQATT and CDR2 is SNEGSKA (reference sequence). Here the CDR3 reads CSARVASGRDGQFF. The CDR3 DNA follows: TGCAGTGCTAGAGTAGCTAGCGGGAGGGATGGGCAGTTCTTC.

The J gene is TRBJ2-7, the V gene TRBV6-2 or TRBV6-3; 7 bases are a match to TRBD1. V shed 5 bases, J shed 3 bases, and the junction held 4 bases outside the gene matches. This CDR3 has 13 residues. The germline V gene has CDR1 MNHEY and CDR2 SVGEGT. The DNA of the CDR3 is TGTGCCAGCAGTGGGACAGAGAACTACGAGCAGTACTTC. Translating it yields CASSGTENYEQYF.

The CDR3 loop reads CASSPARTYEQYF. CDR3 DNA: TGTGCCAGCAGTCCCGCCCGGACCTACGAGCAGTACTTC. V usage is TRBV12-3 or TRBV12-4 and J usage is TRBJ2-7; D ambiguous. Trimming cost V 5 bases and J 2 bases, with 10 bases left between them. CDR3 length: 13 residues.

This clonotype was seen repeatedly, ten times or more. The chain carries TRBV6-1 and TRBJ2-3, with D perhaps matching TRBD1 (6 bases). In germline, CDR1 is MNHNS, CDR2 SASEGT. Trimming shortened V by 5 bases and J by 0 bases, and 15 bases separated the two germline ends. The CDR3 is 16 amino acids. The CDR3 nucleotides are TGTGCCAGCAGTTACTTTGGGGGCGCCAGCACAGATACGCAGTATTTT. It codes for CASSYFGGASTDTQYF.

The table lists this clonotype with many counts. V is TRBV6-2 or TRBV6-3 and J is TRBJ2-7; no clear D gene. V gave up 2 bases and J gave up 6 bases, with 11 bases separating them. CDR1 and CDR2 from the germline V gene are MNHEY and SVGEGT. The CDR3 sequence is 13 residues long. The CDR3 coding sequence is TGTGCCAGCAGTTACGGTCTTGGCGGCGAGCAGTACTTC. Residues: CASSYGLGGEQYF.

In this sample, this clonotype turned up many times. The chain links TRBV28 to TRBJ1-1; D ambiguous. This CDR3 comprises 12 residues. With 7 bases removed from V and 2 bases from J, the gap between germline ends came to 8 bases. Per the germline V gene, CDR1 is MDHEN and CDR2 is SYDVKM. CDR3 sequence reads: CASTGINTEAFF. DNA for the CDR3: TGTGCCAGCACTGGGATTAACACTGAAGCTTTCTTT.

This clonotype was seen ten or more times. This chain connects TRBV28 to TRBJ2-5; the D is unclear. Trimming removed 4 bases at V and 5 bases at J, with 8 bases between. The germline CDR1 and CDR2 sequences are MDHEN and SYDVKM. The CDR3 sequence is 12 residues long. The CDR3 DNA reads as TGTGCCAGCAGTTCTATGTGGGAGACCCAGTACTTC. It codes for CASSSMWETQYF. Full variable domain (missing parts from reference TRBV28 and TRBJ2-5): DVKVTQSSRYLVKRTGEKVFLECVQDMDHENMFWYRQDPGLGLRLIYFSYDVKMKEKGDIPEGYSVSREKKERFSLILESASTNQTSMYLCASSSMWETQYFGPGTRLLVL.

The chain couples TRBV6-1 to TRBJ2-2, with D maybe TRBD2 (6 bases). CDR3 length: 17 residues. Germline values: CDR1 MNHNS, CDR2 SASEGT. The V end lost 6 bases, the J end lost 0 bases, and 17 bases lay between the germline ends. This CDR3 is CASSPPERDSNTGELFF. In nucleotides, the CDR3 is TGTGCCAGCAGCCCGCCAGAACGGGACTCGAACACCGGGGAGCTGTTTTTT.

This clonotype was found many times. The V and J genes are TRBV12-3 or TRBV12-4 and TRBJ1-6; 7 nucleotides match TRBD1. The CDR3 runs 15 residues. V trimming: 6 bases; J trimming: 8 bases; junction bases outside the gene matches: 10. As DNA, the CDR3 is TGTGCCAGCAGCCTTAAACAGGGGACAGATTCACCCCTCCACTTT. Translation: CASSLKQGTDSPLHF.

Ten or more counts support this clonotype. V is TRBV7-9 and J is TRBJ1-1; D unresolved. This CDR3 is built from 15 residues. Germline CDR1 is SEHNR and CDR2 is FQNEAQ (reference sequence). V was pared by 6 bases and J by 1 base, with 15 bases between. As DNA, the CDR3 is TGTGCCAGCAGGACCGAAGCAGACCCGAACACTGAAGCTTTCTTT. This gives the protein CASRTEADPNTEAFF.